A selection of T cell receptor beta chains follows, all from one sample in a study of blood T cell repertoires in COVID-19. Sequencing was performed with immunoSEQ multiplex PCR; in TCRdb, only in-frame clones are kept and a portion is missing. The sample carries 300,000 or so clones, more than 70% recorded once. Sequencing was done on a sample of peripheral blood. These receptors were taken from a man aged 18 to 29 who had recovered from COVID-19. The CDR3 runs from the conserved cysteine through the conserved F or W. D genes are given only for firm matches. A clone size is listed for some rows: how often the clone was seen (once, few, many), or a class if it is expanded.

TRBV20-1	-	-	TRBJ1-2	CSAMDSYGYTF	TGCAGTGCTATGGACAGCTATGGCTACACCTTC
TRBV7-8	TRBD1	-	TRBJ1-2	CASSLSSTGGDYGYTF	TGTGCCAGCAGCTTATCCTCGACAGGGGGGGACTATGGCTACACCTTC
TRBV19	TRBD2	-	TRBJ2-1	CASSNSIAGPPYNEQFF	TGTGCCAGTAGTAACTCCATAGCGGGGCCTCCCTACAATGAGCAGTTCTTC
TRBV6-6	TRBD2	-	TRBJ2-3	CASSFVSGGAIDTQYF	TGTGCCAGCAGTTTTGTTAGCGGGGGGGCCATTGATACGCAGTATTTT
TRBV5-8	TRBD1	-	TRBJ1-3	CASSSSPGQGGNTIYF	TGTGCCAGCAGCTCTTCCCCGGGACAGGGGGGAAACACCATATATTTT
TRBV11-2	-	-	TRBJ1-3	CASSSEKAGNTIYF	TGTGCCAGCAGCTCTGAGAAAGCTGGAAACACCATATATTTT
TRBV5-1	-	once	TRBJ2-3	CASSFGSSSSTDTQYF	TGCGCCAGCAGCTTCGGGTCTAGCAGTAGCACAGATACGCAGTATTTT
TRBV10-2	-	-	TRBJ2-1	CAGVKGDEQFF	TGCGCCGGGGTGAAAGGGGATGAGCAGTTCTTC
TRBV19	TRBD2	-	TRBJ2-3	CASCPAGSTDTQYF	TGTGCCAGTTGTCCAGCGGGGAGCACAGATACGCAGTATTTT
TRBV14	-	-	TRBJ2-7	CASSLGPPEVYEQYF	TGTGCCAGCAGCCTAGGACCCCCGGAGGTCTACGAGCAGTACTTC
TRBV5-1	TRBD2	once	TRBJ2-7	CASTGEGSSLIYEQYF	TGCGCCAGCACCGGGGAGGGCTCCTCACTAATCTACGAGCAGTACTTC
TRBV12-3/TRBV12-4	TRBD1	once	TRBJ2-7	CASSLGGQQNKYF	TGTGCCAGCAGTTTAGGGGGACAGCAGAATAAGTACTTC
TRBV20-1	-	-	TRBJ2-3	CSASTLVEDTQYF	TGCAGTGCTAGTACGTTAGTTGAAGATACGCAGTATTTT
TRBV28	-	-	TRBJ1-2	CASRPRDKGGYTF	TGTGCCAGCAGACCCCGGGACAAAGGTGGCTACACCTTC
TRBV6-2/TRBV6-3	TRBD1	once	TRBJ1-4	CASSDRDSDEKLFF	TGTGCCAGCAGTGACCGGGACAGCGATGAAAAACTGTTTTTT
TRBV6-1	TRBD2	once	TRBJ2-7	CASSEGLAVSYEQYF	TGTGCCAGCAGTGAGGGACTAGCGGTGAGCTACGAGCAGTACTTC
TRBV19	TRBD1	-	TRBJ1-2	CASIAGQVGGYTF	TGTGCCAGTATTGCAGGACAGGTTGGTGGCTACACCTTC
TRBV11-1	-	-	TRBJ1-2	CASSPAGVLTF	TGTGCCAGCAGCCCAGCCGGGGTTCTTACCTTC
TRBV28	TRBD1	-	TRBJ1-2	CASSNPGQGALYGYTF	TGTGCCAGCAGCAACCCGGGACAGGGGGCTCTCTATGGCTACACCTTC
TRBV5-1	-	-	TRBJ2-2	CASSLGGQNTGGELFF	TGCGCCAGCAGCTTGGGAGGACAAAATACAGGCGGGGAGCTGTTTTTT
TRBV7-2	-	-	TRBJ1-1	CASSFRGGEAFF	TGTGCCAGCAGCTTTCGGGGTGGTGAAGCTTTCTTT
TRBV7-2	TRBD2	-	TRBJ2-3	CASSLTSGGTTIDTDTQYF	TGTGCCAGCAGCCTGACTAGCGGGGGGACCACCATAGACACAGATACGCAGTATTTT
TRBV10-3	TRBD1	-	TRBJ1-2	CAITESGTGDFNYGYTF	TGTGCCATCACTGAATCCGGGACAGGGGACTTTAACTATGGCTACACCTTC
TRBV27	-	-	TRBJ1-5	CASSSMGGVEPQHF	TGTGCCAGCAGTTCGATGGGGGGAGTAGAGCCCCAGCATTTT
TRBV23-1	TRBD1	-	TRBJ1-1	CASSDPGQGGWTEAFF	TGCGCCAGCAGCGATCCGGGACAGGGTGGGTGGACTGAAGCTTTCTTT
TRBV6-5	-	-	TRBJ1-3	CASSPTGTAGNTIYF	TGTGCCAGCAGTCCGACCGGGACTGCAGGAAACACCATATATTTT
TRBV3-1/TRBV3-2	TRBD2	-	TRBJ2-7	CASSLRREAHYEQYF	TGTGCCAGCAGCCTGAGACGGGAGGCCCACTACGAGCAGTACTTC
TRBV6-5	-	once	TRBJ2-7	CASSQGSHEQYF	TGTGCCAGCTCCCAGGGGTCCCACGAGCAGTACTTC